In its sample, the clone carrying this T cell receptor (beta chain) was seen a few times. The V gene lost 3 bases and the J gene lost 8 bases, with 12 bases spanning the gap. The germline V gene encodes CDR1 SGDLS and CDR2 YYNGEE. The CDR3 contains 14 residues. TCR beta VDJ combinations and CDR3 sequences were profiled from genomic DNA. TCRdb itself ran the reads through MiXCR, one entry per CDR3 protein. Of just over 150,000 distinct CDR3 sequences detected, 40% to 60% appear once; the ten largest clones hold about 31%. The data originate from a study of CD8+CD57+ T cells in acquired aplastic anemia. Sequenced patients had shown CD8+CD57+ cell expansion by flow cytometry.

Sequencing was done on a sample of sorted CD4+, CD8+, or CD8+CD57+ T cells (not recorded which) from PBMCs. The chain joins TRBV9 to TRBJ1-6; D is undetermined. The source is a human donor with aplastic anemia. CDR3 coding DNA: TGTGCCAGCAGCGCGCCCTATGGGGATTCACCCCTCCACTTT. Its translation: CASSAPYGDSPLHF.